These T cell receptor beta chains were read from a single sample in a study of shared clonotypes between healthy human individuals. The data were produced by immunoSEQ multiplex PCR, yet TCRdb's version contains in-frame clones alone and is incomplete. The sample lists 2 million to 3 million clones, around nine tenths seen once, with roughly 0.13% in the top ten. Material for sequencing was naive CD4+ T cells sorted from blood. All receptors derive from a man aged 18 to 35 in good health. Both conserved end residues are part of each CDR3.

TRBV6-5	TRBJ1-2	CASSYPQGNGYTF
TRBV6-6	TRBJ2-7	CASSPTVGEQYF
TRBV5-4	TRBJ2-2	CASSPSPGTGELFF
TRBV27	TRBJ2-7	CASSFKADYYEQYF
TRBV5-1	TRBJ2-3	CASRVRAFLDTQYF
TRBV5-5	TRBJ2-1	CASSSSAGPLYNEQFF
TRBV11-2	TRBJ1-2	CASSSIQGRGYTF
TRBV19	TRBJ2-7	CASSISKAYSYEQYF
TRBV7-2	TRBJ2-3	CASSPGLNPDTQYF
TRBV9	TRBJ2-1	CASIGTGSSGGFGNEQFF
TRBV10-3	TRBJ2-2	CAISDGGGTGELFF
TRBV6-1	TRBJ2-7	CASVGGLAASYEQYF
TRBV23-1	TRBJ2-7	CASRERTGGAVGIGQYF
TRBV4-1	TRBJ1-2	CASSQTATGGYTF